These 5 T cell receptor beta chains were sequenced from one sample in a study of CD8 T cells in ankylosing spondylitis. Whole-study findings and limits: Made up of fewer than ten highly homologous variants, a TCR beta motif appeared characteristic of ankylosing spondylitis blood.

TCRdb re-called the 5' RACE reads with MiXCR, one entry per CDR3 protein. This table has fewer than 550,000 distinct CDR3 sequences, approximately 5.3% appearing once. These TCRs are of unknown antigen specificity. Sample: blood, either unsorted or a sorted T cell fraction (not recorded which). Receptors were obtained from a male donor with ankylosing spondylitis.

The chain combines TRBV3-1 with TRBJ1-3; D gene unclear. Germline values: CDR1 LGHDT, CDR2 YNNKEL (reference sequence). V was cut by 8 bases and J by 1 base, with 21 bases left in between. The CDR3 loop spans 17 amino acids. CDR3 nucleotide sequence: TGTGCCAGCTCGACTCGGAGGGTGCGGGTTTCTGGAAACACCATATATTTT. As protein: CASSTRRVRVSGNTIYF.

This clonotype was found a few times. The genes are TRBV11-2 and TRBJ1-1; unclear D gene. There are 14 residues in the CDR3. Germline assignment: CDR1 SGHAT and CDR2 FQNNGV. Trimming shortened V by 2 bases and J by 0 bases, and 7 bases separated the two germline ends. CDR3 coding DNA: TGTGCCAGCAGCTTACTTAGGGTGAACACTGAAGCTTTCTTT. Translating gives CASSLLRVNTEAFF.

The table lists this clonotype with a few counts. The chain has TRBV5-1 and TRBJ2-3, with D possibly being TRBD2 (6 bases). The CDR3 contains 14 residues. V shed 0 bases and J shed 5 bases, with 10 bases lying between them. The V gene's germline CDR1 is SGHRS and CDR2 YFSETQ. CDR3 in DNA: TGCGCCAGCAGCTTGGGACGGGGAGGAGATACGCAGTATTTT. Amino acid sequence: CASSLGRGGDTQYF.

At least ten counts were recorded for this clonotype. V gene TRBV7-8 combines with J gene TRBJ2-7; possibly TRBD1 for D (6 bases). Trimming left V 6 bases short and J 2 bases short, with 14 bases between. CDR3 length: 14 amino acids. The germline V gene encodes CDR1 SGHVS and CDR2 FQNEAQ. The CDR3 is CASSTGPSTYEQYF. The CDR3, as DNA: TGTGCCAGCAGTACAGGGCCATCCACCTACGAGCAGTACTTC. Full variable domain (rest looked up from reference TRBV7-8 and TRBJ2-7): GAGVSQSPRYKVAKRGQDVALRCDPISGHVSLFWYQQALGQGPEFLTYFQNEAQLDKSGLPSDRFFAERPEGSVSTLKIQRTQQEDSAVYLCASSTGPSTYEQYFGPGTRLTVT.

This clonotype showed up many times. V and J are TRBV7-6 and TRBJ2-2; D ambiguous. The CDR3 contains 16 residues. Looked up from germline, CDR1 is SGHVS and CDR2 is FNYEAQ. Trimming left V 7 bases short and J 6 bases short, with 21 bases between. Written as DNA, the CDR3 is TGTGCCAGCACCCGCTTAGGATGGTCTCGGGCCGGGGAGCTGTTTTTT. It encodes CASTRLGWSRAGELFF.